This TCR beta chain stems from a study of shared clonotypes between healthy human individuals. Study findings and constraints: Compared with memory subsets, naive subsets generally had larger estimated richness. The naive CD4 repertoires of a handful of donors were compared, and approximately 4.7% of clonotypes were shared.

The germline CDR1 and CDR2 sequences are SEHNR and FQNEAQ (reference sequence). V dropped 5 bases and J dropped 2 bases, with 12 bases sitting between them. The CDR3 runs 14 residues. In the sorted-subset replicate PCRs, 200 ng DNA, 25,000 to 30,000 T cell genomes, was used. This table comes from immunoSEQ multiplex PCR, and its TCRdb copy is limited to in-frame clones, with some not included. The sample shows roughly 2,500,000 clones, more than 85% of them seen only once. Comment on this clone: No antigen is known for it. The same CDR3 can be traced to other DNA sequences in this sample.

Sequenced material: naive CD4+ T cells from PBMCs. Subset: CD45RA+ positively selected. The TCR was taken from a man between 18 and 35 years old in good health. Some clones in this sample may be carry-over from other donors' samples. This chain connects TRBV7-9 to TRBJ1-2; D not resolved. DNA of the CDR3: TGTGCCAGCAGCCCCCGGACGGGAAACTATGGCTACACCTTC. Translated, it gives CASSPRTGNYGYTF.